Each of the 10 T cell receptor beta chains below was sequenced from the same sample in a study of blood T cell repertoires in COVID-19. The protocol was immunoSEQ multiplex PCR, while the TCRdb copy is restricted to in-frame clones and leaves out a portion. Among about 140,000 clones listed, approximately 80% were seen once. Sequenced input: peripheral blood. Every receptor here comes from a human donor in a cohort sampled during active COVID-19.

The rearrangement joins TRBV9 to TRBJ1-1; D is unclear. The CDR3 has 13 amino acids. Per germline, CDR1 SGDLS and CDR2 YYNGEE. The ends were cut back, 0 bases at V and 4 bases at J, with 7 bases in the middle. The CDR3 is CASSVAGTTEAFF. DNA for the CDR3: TGTGCCAGCAGCGTAGCAGGTACCACTGAAGCTTTCTTT.

The gene calls are TRBV11-2 and TRBJ2-1; no clear D gene. Per the germline V gene, CDR1 is SGHAT and CDR2 is FQNNGV. V lost 10 bases and J lost 7, with 11 bases in between. There are 11 residues in the CDR3. CDR3 DNA sequence: TGTGCCACCTTGAGACTGAATGAGCAGTTCTTC. As protein: CATLRLNEQFF. Complete variable domain (other parts from reference TRBV11-2 and TRBJ2-1): EAGVAQSPRYKIIEKRQSVAFWCNPISGHATLYWYQQILGQGPKLLIQFQNNGVVDDSQLPKDRFSAERLKGVDSTLKIQPAKLEDSAVYLCATLRLNEQFFGPGTRLTVL.

V and J are TRBV14 and TRBJ2-1; 7 positions agree with TRBD1. J lost 4 bases, V lost 3 bases, and 12 bases had no gene match. The CDR3 spans 17 residues. CDR1 SGHDN and CDR2 FVKESK come from the germline V gene. CDR3 in DNA: TGTGCCAGCAGCCAGAACAAGGGGGCCTGGAGGTACAATGAGCAGTTCTTC. It translates to CASSQNKGAWRYNEQFF. The full variable domain, with the rest looked up from reference TRBV14 and TRBJ2-1, is EAGVTQFPSHSVIEKGQTVTLRCDPISGHDNLYWYRRVMGKEIKFLLHFVKESKQDESGMPNNRFLAERTGGTYSTLKVQPAELEDSGVYFCASSQNKGAWRYNEQFFGPGTRLTVL.

The gene calls are TRBV11-2 and TRBJ1-2; perhaps TRBD1 as D (5 bases). CDR1 is SGHAT and CDR2 is FQNNGV in the germline V gene. With 5 bases removed from V and 8 bases from J, the gap between germline ends came to 18 bases. The CDR3 loop spans 14 amino acids. In nucleotides, the CDR3 is TGTGCCAGCAGCGCTGACATGGGGCGTCGCGGCTACACCTTC. Protein: CASSADMGRRGYTF.

The chain joins TRBV5-5 to TRBJ2-7; no clear D gene. CDR1 and CDR2 (germline): SGHKS, YYEKEE (reference sequence). Between the trimmed V and J ends, which lost 0 bases and 7 bases, there was a span of 8 bases. The CDR3 is 12 residues long. The DNA of the CDR3 is TGTGCCAGCAGCTTGGGTCTCGGGGAGCAGTACTTC. Residues: CASSLGLGEQYF.

This clone appeared once. The chain joins TRBV15 to TRBJ2-7; 11 positions match TRBD2. The V segment lost 3 bases and the J segment 0 bases; nucleotides outside the gene matches: 13. The CDR3 contains 19 residues. Germline V gives CDR1 LNHNV, CDR2 YYDKDF (reference sequence). CDR3 protein: CATSSGLAGGRLSSYEQYF. The CDR3, as DNA: TGTGCCACCAGCAGTGGACTAGCGGGCGGACGTCTTAGCTCCTACGAGCAGTACTTC.

The chain carries TRBV5-1 and TRBJ2-2; D is possibly TRBD2 (5 bases). V dropped 0 bases and J dropped 7 bases, with 10 bases sitting between them. CDR3 length: 14 amino acids. Germline CDR1 is SGHRS and CDR2 is YFSETQ. The CDR3 DNA sequence: TGCGCCAGCAGCTTGGCCTCTGAGGGCGGGGAGCTGTTTTTT. Its translation is CASSLASEGGELFF.

The rearrangement joins TRBV18 to TRBJ1-4, with a possible D match to TRBD1 (5 bases). Between the trimmed V and J ends, which lost 3 bases and 5 bases, there was a span of 7 bases. The V gene's germline CDR1 is KGHSH and CDR2 LQKENI. The length of the CDR3 is 13 residues. This chain's CDR3 is CASSPGGNEKLFF. The CDR3 nucleotides are TGTGCCAGCTCACCGGGGGGGAATGAAAAACTGTTTTTT.

This rearrangement joins TRBV10-3 to TRBJ1-1, with D perhaps matching TRBD1 (6 bases). This CDR3 is 15 amino acids long. V was clipped by 0 bases and J by 2 bases, with 10 bases between them. CDR1 ENHRY and CDR2 SYGVKD come from the germline V gene. This chain's CDR3 is CAISESDRLNTEAFF. CDR3 in DNA: TGTGCCATCAGTGAGTCGGACAGACTTAACACTGAAGCTTTCTTT.

This clone was seen just once. V gene TRBV5-1 combines with J gene TRBJ1-4, with 9 bases matching TRBD1. The CDR3 has 16 amino acids. The germline gives CDR1 SGHRS, CDR2 YFSETQ. V was clipped by 4 bases and J by 1 base; unmatched bases: 5. The CDR3 DNA is TGCGCCAGCAGCAACCGGGACAGGGAAACTAATGAAAAACTGTTTTTT. Its protein is CASSNRDRETNEKLFF. The variable domain in full, with the rest retrieved from reference TRBV5-1 and TRBJ1-4, is KAGVTQTPRYLIKTRGQQVTLSCSPISGHRSVSWYQQTPGQGLQFLFEYFSETQRNKGNFPGRFSGRQFSNSRSEMNVSTLELGDSALYLCASSNRDRETNEKLFFGSGTQLSVL.